The 18 T cell receptor beta chains listed next were all sequenced from one sample in a study of Tregs in tolerant kidney transplant recipients. After approximately six days with irradiated graft donor PBMCs, CFSE-labeled recipient PBMCs were FACS-sorted. Assay: immunoSEQ multiplex PCR; the TCRdb copy retains only in-frame clones and omits some. Here the sample table reports around 1,700 clones. These receptors have no known antigen. The sequences come from CD4+ T cells from blood cultured with allogeneic cells, collected before the transplant. The source of these receptors is a human patient who received a combined kidney and bone marrow transplant.

This clone is identified as large from frequency. The sequence runs out 3 residues before the end of the CDR3; the remainder is reconstructed from the germline J gene. The genes are TRBV6-2 or TRBV6-3 and TRBJ2-2; possible D gene TRBD1, 6 bases. The CDR3 spans 16 residues. The germline CDR1 and CDR2 sequences are MNHEY and SVGEGT. V dropped 2 bases and J dropped 3 bases, with 13 bases sitting between them. The CDR3 region is CASSYASRGYTGELFF. Incomplete CDR3 DNA: TGTGCCAGCAGTTACGCTTCGAGGGGGTACACCGGGGAG.

This clone is called medium-sized based on its frequency. The read finishes 3 residues shy of the CDR3 end, and the germline J gene is used to complete it. This chain uses TRBV7-6 with TRBJ1-1; no reliable D call. CDR3 size: 14 residues. The ends were cut back, 0 bases at V and 5 bases at J, with 10 bases in the middle. Germline V CDR1 and CDR2: SGHVS, FNYEAQ. The CDR3 spells CASSLAGPGTEAFF. CDR3 DNA (partial): TGTGCCAGCAGCTTAGCGGGCCCGGGGACTGAA.

This clone ranks as large in terms of frequency. The read falls 3 residues short of the CDR3 end, and the missing part is taken from the germline J gene. J is TRBJ2-1 and V is TRBV7-2; 8 nucleotides agree with TRBD2. The CDR3 covers 14 residues. Germline values: CDR1 SGHTA, CDR2 FQGNSA. The trim removed 6 bases at V and 2 bases at J, leaving 3 bases unmatched. The CDR3: CASRRREAYNEQFF. CDR3 bases read: TGTGCCAGCAGGAGGCGGGAGGCCTACAATGAG.

Judged by frequency, this clone is medium-sized. The CDR3 end falls 3 residues outside the read, so it is completed with the germline J gene. The chain couples TRBV7-2 to TRBJ2-2, with D maybe TRBD1 (6 bases). CDR1 is SGHTA and CDR2 is FQGNSA in the germline V gene. The CDR3 contains 15 residues. With 5 bases removed from V and 8 bases from J, the gap between germline ends came to 18 bases. The CDR3 loop reads CASSPRQDLGGELFF. The covered CDR3 bases are TGTGCCAGCAGCCCTCGACAGGATTTGGGGGGGGAG.

Considering frequency, this clone is medium-sized. The CDR3 bases that were read are TGTGCCTGGGGCCTGGGGACAGGGGATGAAAAG. It encodes CAWGLGTGDEK. The full CDR3 reads CAWGLGTGDEKLFF. The chain is built from TRBV30 and TRBJ2-2; 10 bases align to TRBD1. Read data end 3 residues before the CDR3 end; the end is taken from the germline J gene. There are 14 residues in the CDR3. Germline V CDR1 and CDR2: GTSNPN, SVGIG (reference sequence).

For this clone: One junction end disagrees with the germline gene, perhaps due to a read error. Read sequence stops 3 residues before the CDR3 end, and the germline J gene provides the missing end. Other DNA sequences within the sample encode an identical CDR3. The chain couples TRBV5-1 to TRBJ1-3; unclear D gene. Germline V gene sequence: CDR1 SGHRS, CDR2 YFSETQ. CDR3 length equals 16 residues. CDR3 loop: CASSLTNAVSGNTIYF. CDR3 DNA (partial): TGCGCCAGCAGCTTGACAAACGCGGTCTCTGGAAACACA.

According to its frequency, this clone is medium-sized (0.01 to 0.1%). The CDR3 end falls 3 residues outside the read, so it is completed with the germline J gene. V usage is TRBV19 and J usage is TRBJ1-4, with 7 bases aligning to TRBD1. The germline V gene has CDR1 LNHDA and CDR2 SQIVND (reference sequence). This CDR3 has 17 amino acids. Losses at the gene ends were 6 bases for V and 0 bases for J; bases not matched to a gene: 10. CDR3 bases read: TGTGCCAGTAGGCCAGGGGGATTGGGGGCAACTAATGAAAAA. It specifies CASRPGGLGATNEK. The whole CDR3 reads CASRPGGLGATNEKLFF.

Judged by frequency, this clone is medium-sized. The CDR3 extends 3 residues past the end of the read, so its final part is completed from the germline J gene. This specimen includes other DNA sequences encoding the same CDR3. The chain uses TRBV5-1 and TRBJ1-3; D remains ambiguous. V lost 1 base and J lost 0, with 11 bases in between. This CDR3 is 16 amino acids long. CDR1 is SGHRS, CDR2 YFSETQ, per germline. The part of the CDR3 DNA that was read is TGCGCCAGCAGCTTGACAAACGCGGTCTCTGGAAACACC. Protein: CASSLTNAVSGNT. The full CDR3 sequence reads CASSLTNAVSGNTIYF.

Concerning this clone itself: The read ends 3 residues early relative to the CDR3; the germline J gene fills the gap. The chain joins TRBV12-3 or TRBV12-4 to TRBJ1-5; 8 positions match TRBD1. This CDR3 is built from 16 residues. Losses at the gene ends were 7 bases for V and 5 bases for J; bases not matched to a gene: 13. CDR3 loop: CASNKAGGAGHQPQHF. Incomplete CDR3 DNA: TGTGCCAGCAACAAGGCAGGGGGCGCGGGTCATCAGCCC.

A remark on this clone: The read terminates 3 residues ahead of where the CDR3 ends, so the germline J gene completes it. V usage is TRBV5-1 and J usage is TRBJ2-3; the match to TRBD1 covers 7 bases. CDR1 and CDR2 (germline): SGHRS, YFSETQ. This CDR3 region has 14 residues. Trimming cost V 4 bases and J 4 bases; bases outside gene matches: 6. CDR3 DNA (partial): TGCGCCAGCAGCGGCGGTACAGGGGCAGATACG. Protein product: CASSGGTGADT. The whole CDR3 protein is CASSGGTGADTQYF.

The CDR3 reads CASSPQGTYGAFF. CDR3 bases read: TGTGCCAGCTCACCACAGGGTACCTATGGC. This chain links TRBV18 with TRBJ1-1, with D uncertain. The sequence runs out 3 residues before the end of the CDR3; the remainder is reconstructed from the germline J gene. CDR1 is KGHSH, CDR2 LQKENI, per germline. The CDR3 loop spans 13 amino acids. Full variable domain (outside the CDR3, taken from reference TRBV18 and TRBJ1-1): NAGVMQNPRHLVRRRGQEARLRCSPMKGHSHVYWYRQLPEEGLKFMVYLQKENIIDESGMPKERFSAEFPKEGPSILRIQQVVRGDSAAYFCASSPQGTYGAFFGQGTRLTVV.

Note on this clone: Read coverage stops 3 residues before the CDR3 terminus; the germline J gene supplies the remainder. The chain links TRBV12-3 or TRBV12-4 to TRBJ1-6, with 11 bases identical to TRBD1. The trim removed 5 bases at V and 9 bases at J, leaving 6 bases unmatched. The CDR3 runs 15 residues. Partial CDR3 DNA: TGTGCCAGCAGTCCCTGGACAGGGGGCAGTTCACCC. As protein: CASSPWTGGSSP. The whole CDR3 protein reads CASSPWTGGSSPLHF.

To note about this clone: The read is 3 residues too short to cover the CDR3 end, so that end is filled in from the germline J gene. This sequence joins TRBV5-1 and TRBJ2-3; 7 bases fit TRBD1. The CDR3 is 16 amino acids. Germline-derived CDR1 and CDR2 are SGHRS and YFSETQ. Germline trimming cut 3 bases from V and 5 bases from J; bases unmatched to any gene: 12. The sequenced part of the CDR3 DNA is TGCGCCAGCAGCTCCCCAACGACAGGGCAGGGAGATACG. It encodes CASSSPTTGQGDT. The entire CDR3 reads CASSSPTTGQGDTQYF.

Comment on this clone: The CDR3 extends 3 residues past the end of the read, so its final part is completed from the germline J gene. The chain links TRBV7-9 to TRBJ2-5, with D tentatively TRBD1 (5 bases). Trimming pared 4 bases from V and 1 base from J, leaving 13 bases between. The CDR3 is made up of 15 amino acids. The V gene's germline CDR1 is SEHNR and CDR2 FQNEAQ (reference sequence). The covered CDR3 bases are TGTGCCAGCAGCTACGTCCGACAGAGCCAAGAGACC. Amino acids: CASSYVRQSQET. The whole CDR3 reads CASSYVRQSQETQYF.

By frequency, this clone is medium-sized. The read gets to within 3 residues of the CDR3 end, and the germline J gene fills in the rest. The V gene is TRBV20-1, the J gene TRBJ2-7; D possibly uses TRBD1 or TRBD2 (5 bases each). Germline lookup yields CDR1 DFQATT and CDR2 SNEGSKA (reference sequence). V dropped 3 bases and J dropped 0 bases, with 6 bases sitting between them. The length of the CDR3 is 12 residues. CDR3 DNA (partial): TGCAGTGCTAGGAGGGGCTCCTACGAG. This encodes CSARRGSYE. The full CDR3 protein is CSARRGSYEQYF.

Frequency places this clone as medium-sized. The missing CDR3 end, 3 residues past where the read stops, is filled in from the germline J gene. This rearrangement joins TRBV10-3 to TRBJ2-7, with 7 bases that match TRBD2. Germline CDR1 reads ENHRY; CDR2 reads SYGVKD. V lost 4 bases, J lost 2 bases, and 2 bases stayed unmatched. This CDR3 has 13 amino acids. Partial CDR3 DNA: TGTGCCATCAGTGTTGCGGGAGCCTACGAG. It translates to CAISVAGAYE. The CDR3 in its entirety is CAISVAGAYEQYF.

This clone is labeled medium-sized (0.01 to 0.1%) based on frequency. The DNA ends 3 residues before the CDR3 does, and the rest of the CDR3 is filled in from the germline J gene. This chain uses TRBV4-1 with TRBJ2-2; 7 positions agree with TRBD1. The CDR3 consists of 14 residues. Losses at the gene ends were 3 bases for V and 5 bases for J; bases not matched to a gene: 3. CDR1 is MGHRA, CDR2 YSYEKL, per germline. The CDR3 reads CASSQGTETGELFF. CDR3 DNA (partial): TGCGCCAGCAGCCAGGGGACAGAAACCGGGGAG.

On this clone: The read gets to within 3 residues of the CDR3 end, and the germline J gene fills in the rest. The chain couples TRBV18 to TRBJ1-2; TRBD1 matches at 8 bases. CDR3 length: 13 residues. Germline values: CDR1 KGHSH, CDR2 LQKENI. CDR3 protein: CASSLDREGDYTF. The part of the CDR3 DNA that was read is TGTGCCAGCTCCCTGGACAGGGAGGGCGAC. Full variable domain (outside the CDR3, taken from reference TRBV18 and TRBJ1-2): NAGVMQNPRHLVRRRGQEARLRCSPMKGHSHVYWYRQLPEEGLKFMVYLQKENIIDESGMPKERFSAEFPKEGPSILRIQQVVRGDSAAYFCASSLDREGDYTFGSGTRLTVV.